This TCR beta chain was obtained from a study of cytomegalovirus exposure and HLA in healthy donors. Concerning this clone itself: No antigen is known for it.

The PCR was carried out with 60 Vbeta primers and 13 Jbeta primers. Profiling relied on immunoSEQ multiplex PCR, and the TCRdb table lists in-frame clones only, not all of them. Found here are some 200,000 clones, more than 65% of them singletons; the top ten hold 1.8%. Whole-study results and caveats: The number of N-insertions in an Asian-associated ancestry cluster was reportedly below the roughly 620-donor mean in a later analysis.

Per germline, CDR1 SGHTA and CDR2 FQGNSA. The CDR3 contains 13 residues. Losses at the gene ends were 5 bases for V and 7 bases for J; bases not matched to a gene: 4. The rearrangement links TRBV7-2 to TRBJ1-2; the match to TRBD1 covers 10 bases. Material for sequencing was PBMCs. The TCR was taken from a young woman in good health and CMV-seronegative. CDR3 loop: CASSPGQGGGYTF. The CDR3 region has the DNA TGTGCCAGCAGCCCCGGACAGGGGGGTGGCTACACCTTC. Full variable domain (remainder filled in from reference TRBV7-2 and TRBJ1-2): GAGVSQSPSNKVTEKGKDVELRCDPISGHTALYWYRQSLGQGLEFLIYFQGNSAPDKSGLPSDRFSAERTGGSVSTLTIQRTQQEDSAVYLCASSPGQGGGYTFGSGTRLTVV.